The 26 T cell receptor beta chains listed next were all sequenced from one sample in a study of cytomegalovirus exposure and HLA in healthy donors. TCRdb keeps only in-frame clones here, not all; method: immunoSEQ multiplex PCR. The sample has some 150,000 clones; 70% to 90% are singletons. Material: PBMCs. These receptors were taken from a woman aged 18-35 years in good health and CMV-seropositive.

The chain couples TRBV28 to TRBJ1-3; 7 bases fit TRBD1. The CDR3 consists of 15 residues. The V and J ends lost 6 bases and 4 bases, in that order; junction bases with no gene match: 9. Germline V gene data show CDR1 as MDHEN and CDR2 as SYDVKM. CDR3 region: CASRTGPRPGNTIYF. The CDR3 DNA is TGTGCCAGCAGGACAGGGCCCCGACCCGGAAACACCATATATTTT.

This clone was counted once. V is TRBV28 and J is TRBJ2-1; 11 nucleotides line up with TRBD2. Germline-derived CDR1 and CDR2 are MDHEN and SYDVKM. The junction had 13 bases not matched to a gene; V was cut back by 6 bases and J by 12 bases. The CDR3 totals 15 residues. CDR3 loop: CASSPWGSGRARQFF. CDR3 DNA sequence: TGTGCCAGCAGCCCCTGGGGTAGCGGGAGGGCCCGGCAGTTCTTC. Full variable domain (outside the CDR3, taken from reference TRBV28 and TRBJ2-1): DVKVTQSSRYLVKRTGEKVFLECVQDMDHENMFWYRQDPGLGLRLIYFSYDVKMKEKGDIPEGYSVSREKKERFSLILESASTNQTSMYLCASSPWGSGRARQFFGPGTRLTVL.

The V call is TRBV2, the J call TRBJ1-3; 8 bases map to TRBD1. After removal of 7 bases from V and 2 bases from J, the junction contained 1 base not matched to a gene. This CDR3 is built from 13 residues. The germline CDR1 and CDR2 sequences are SNHLY and FYNNEI. The CDR3 loop reads CASMGQAGNTIYF. In nucleotides, the CDR3 is TGTGCCAGCATGGGACAGGCTGGAAACACCATATATTTT.

This clone was recorded once. V gene TRBV28 combines with J gene TRBJ1-2, with no clear D. Germline V gives CDR1 MDHEN, CDR2 SYDVKM. The V end was cut by 6 bases, the J end by 5 bases, with 13 bases between. This CDR3 region has 13 residues. CDR3 residues: CASRIEGWYGYTF. CDR3 bases: TGTGCCAGCAGAATAGAGGGTTGGTATGGCTACACCTTC.

V and J are TRBV6-9 and TRBJ1-5; a possible D gene is TRBD1 (6 bases). In germline, CDR1 is MNHGY, CDR2 SVAAGI. CDR3 size: 16 residues. Trimming took 5 bases from V and 1 from J, leaving 15 bases between them. The CDR3 DNA follows: TGTGCCAGCAGTCCGATTGGGGGCCAGAGCAATCAGCCCCAGCATTTT. This codes for CASSPIGGQSNQPQHF.

The count of this clone is one. The CDR3: CAWRASGSNEQYF. For the CDR3, the DNA is TGTGCCTGGAGGGCTAGCGGGAGCAACGAGCAGTACTTC. The chain carries TRBV30 and TRBJ2-7; TRBD2 aligns across 10 bases. This CDR3 is 13 amino acids long. With V trimmed by 3 bases and J by 5 bases, 4 bases remained unmatched. CDR1 GTSNPN and CDR2 SVGIG come from the germline V gene (reference sequence).

The V and J genes are TRBV7-9 and TRBJ2-1; the D gene is possibly TRBD1 (6 bases). Trimming stripped 7 bases from V and 5 bases from J, with 15 bases between. Germline lookup yields CDR1 SEHNR and CDR2 FQNEAQ (reference sequence). CDR3 length equals 14 residues. The CDR3 DNA reads TGTGCCAGCAAAGGGGGTTCGGCTAACAATGAGCAGTTCTTC. Amino acid sequence: CASKGGSANNEQFF.

The chain has TRBV28 and TRBJ2-1; D possibly corresponds to TRBD1 (5 bases). CDR1 and CDR2 (germline): MDHEN, SYDVKM. This CDR3 contains 12 residues. Trimming left V 8 bases short and J 3 bases short, with 8 bases between. CDR3 region: CASVGLYNEQFF. The CDR3 DNA sequence: TGTGCCAGCGTGGGGCTCTACAATGAGCAGTTCTTC.

The chain employs TRBV19 and TRBJ2-7, with 11 bases fitting TRBD2. Germline V gives CDR1 LNHDA, CDR2 SQIVND (reference sequence). V shed 3 bases, J shed 7 bases, and the junction held 20 bases outside the gene matches. The CDR3 is 19 amino acids. DNA of the CDR3: TGTGCCAGTAGTATTGCTGCCGGGCGGCTAGCGGGGGGTACAGAGGAGCAGTACTTC. It encodes CASSIAAGRLAGGTEEQYF.

This clone has only a few counts. The chain has TRBV25-1 and TRBJ1-6; D might be TRBD1 (5 bases). The germline gives CDR1 MGHDK, CDR2 SYGVNS. V was shortened by 1 base and J by 10 bases, with 17 bases between the two germline ends. CDR3 length: 16 amino acids. The DNA for the CDR3 is TGTGCCAGCAGTGAATGGTCAAGGGGCCGAAAATCACCCCTCCACTTT. Protein: CASSEWSRGRKSPLHF.

This clone occurred a few times. The chain joins TRBV6-5 to TRBJ1-2; TRBD1 might be the D (6 bases). Germline V gene sequence: CDR1 MNHEY, CDR2 SVGAGI. V gave up 10 bases and J gave up 1 base, with 10 bases separating them. This CDR3 comprises 12 residues. The CDR3 sequence: CAIKGDNYGYTF. In DNA, the CDR3 is TGTGCCATCAAGGGGGATAACTATGGCTACACCTTC.

J is TRBJ2-3 and V is TRBV10-1; possibly TRBD1 for D (6 bases). Trimming stripped 10 bases from V and 2 bases from J, with 19 bases between. Germline V CDR1 and CDR2: WNHNN, SYGVQD (reference sequence). The CDR3 contains 15 residues. The DNA for the CDR3 is TGCGCCAAACAGGGAAGGTGTTCAGACACAGATACGCAGTATTTT. It is translated as CAKQGRCSDTDTQYF.

The chain couples TRBV28 to TRBJ2-7, with TRBD2 as a possible D gene (6 bases). Germline V gene data show CDR1 as MDHEN and CDR2 as SYDVKM. V was trimmed by 7 bases and J by 5 bases, leaving 15 bases between them. The CDR3 totals 13 residues. The CDR3 sequence is CASTPGRWDEQYF. The CDR3 DNA is TGTGCCAGCACCCCAGGGAGGTGGGACGAGCAGTACTTC.

This chain connects TRBV4-3 to TRBJ1-6; 7 bases map to TRBD1. Losses at the gene ends were 6 bases for V and 7 bases for J; bases not matched to a gene: 12. The CDR3 runs to 16 residues. From germline, CDR1 is LGHNA and CDR2 YSLEER. The CDR3 here is CASRPREAGGNSPLHF. CDR3 sequence (DNA): TGCGCCAGCAGACCCCGCGAGGCAGGGGGAAATTCACCCCTCCACTTT.

The rearrangement joins TRBV5-4 to TRBJ1-6; TRBD1 matches 10 bases. The CDR3 totals 14 residues. CDR1 is SGHNT and CDR2 is YYREEE in the germline V gene (reference sequence). Germline trimming cut 4 bases from V and 9 bases from J; bases unmatched to any gene: 4. The CDR3 sequence: CASSHRDRGSPLHF. In DNA form, the CDR3 reads TGTGCCAGCAGCCATCGGGACAGGGGTTCACCCCTCCACTTT.

V usage is TRBV2 and J usage is TRBJ2-1; 7 bases agree with TRBD2. V gave up 3 bases and J gave up 3 bases; unmatched junction bases: 5. This CDR3 contains 15 residues. CDR1 is SNHLY and CDR2 is FYNNEI in the germline V gene. The CDR3 spells CASSDGWTSYNEQFF. Here the CDR3 DNA reads TGTGCCAGCAGTGACGGCTGGACTAGCTACAATGAGCAGTTCTTC.

The gene calls are TRBV29-1 and TRBJ2-3, with 7 bases matching TRBD2. J was trimmed by 0 bases and V by 0 bases; bases with no gene match: 6. Per the germline V gene, CDR1 is SQVTM and CDR2 is ANQGSEA. CDR3 length: 16 residues. The CDR3 bases are TGCAGCGTTGAAGACAGAGCGGGGTCTAGCACAGATACGCAGTATTTT. It is translated as CSVEDRAGSSTDTQYF.

The gene calls are TRBV29-1 and TRBJ2-3; tentative D call: TRBD1 (6 bases). CDR3 size: 13 residues. Germline V lookup: CDR1 SQVTM, CDR2 ANQGSEA. This CDR3 reads CSYRVLPTDTQYF. CDR3 in DNA: TGCAGTTACAGGGTCCTCCCCACAGATACGCAGTATTTT.

This clone was picked up one time. The chain uses TRBV5-4 and TRBJ2-2; 9 nucleotides line up with TRBD1. With V trimmed by 5 bases and J by 1 base, 3 bases remained unmatched. The CDR3 loop spans 15 amino acids. Germline V gene sequence: CDR1 SGHNT, CDR2 YYREEE (reference sequence). CDR3 residues: CASRPGQGNTGELFF. CDR3 in DNA: TGTGCCAGCAGACCGGGACAGGGGAACACCGGGGAGCTGTTTTTT.

The rearrangement links TRBV30 to TRBJ2-7; perhaps TRBD1 as D (5 bases). CDR1 and CDR2 from the germline V gene are GTSNPN and SVGIG (reference sequence). The CDR3 is 14 residues long. The V end lost 2 bases, the J end lost 2 bases, and 13 bases lay between the germline ends. CDR3 nucleotide sequence: TGTGCCTGGAGTTGGGGCCTCCATGCCTACGAGCAGTACTTC. Its translation: CAWSWGLHAYEQYF.

The rearrangement links TRBV2 to TRBJ1-6; 7 bases agree with TRBD1. Germline V gene lookup returns CDR1 SNHLY and CDR2 FYNNEI. This CDR3 is built from 15 residues. V shed 5 bases and J 5 bases; nucleotides not matched to a gene: 6. Written as DNA, the CDR3 is TGTGCCAGCAGTACCAGGGGACAGAATAATTCACCCCTCCACTTT. Translation gives CASSTRGQNNSPLHF.

The chain combines TRBV5-6 with TRBJ1-2, with D hard to call. The CDR3 runs 14 residues. The germline V gene has CDR1 SGHDT and CDR2 YYEEEE. Trimming stripped 0 bases from V and 4 bases from J, with 10 bases between. The chain's CDR3 is CASSLVETSYGYTF. For the CDR3, the DNA is TGTGCCAGCAGCTTGGTAGAGACAAGCTATGGCTACACCTTC.

The rearrangement uses TRBV27 and TRBJ1-5, with TRBD1 matching 7 bases. The CDR3 is 14 residues long. Germline CDR1 is MNHEY and CDR2 is SMNVEV (reference sequence). V was pared by 6 bases and J by 2 bases, with 4 bases of the junction left unmatched. This CDR3 is CASRSTGGNQPQHF. In DNA, the CDR3 is TGTGCCAGCAGATCAACAGGGGGCAATCAGCCCCAGCATTTT.

The CDR3 loop is CASSASGLGTDTQYF. Here the CDR3 DNA reads TGTGCCAGCAGCGCCTCCGGACTAGGCACAGATACGCAGTATTTT. The gene calls are TRBV9 and TRBJ2-3; 7 bases are a match to TRBD2. Looked up from germline, CDR1 is SGDLS and CDR2 is YYNGEE. The CDR3 loop spans 15 amino acids. V shed 3 bases, J shed 1 base, and the junction held 5 bases outside the gene matches.

The chain has TRBV7-6 and TRBJ1-4; D may be TRBD1 (5 bases). Trimming took 1 base from V and 8 from J, leaving 17 bases between them. Germline-derived CDR1 and CDR2 are SGHVS and FNYEAQ. This CDR3 is 16 amino acids long. CDR3 in amino acids: CASSLGGGGVREKLFF. DNA for the CDR3: TGTGCCAGCAGCTTAGGGGGCGGAGGGGTGAGAGAAAAACTGTTTTTT.

The chain recombines TRBV5-6 with TRBJ2-2; TRBD1 aligns across 7 bases. The ends lost 1 base at V and 8 bases at J; junction bases unmatched: 11. Germline V lookup: CDR1 SGHDT, CDR2 YYEEEE. This CDR3 contains 16 residues. CDR3 in DNA: TGTGCCAGCAGCTTGATGTCAGGGGGTAATCTGGGGGAGCTGTTTTTT. Protein: CASSLMSGGNLGELFF. Combining the CDR3 with reference TRBV5-6 and TRBJ2-2 gives the whole variable domain DAGVTQSPTHLIKTRGQQVTLRCSPKSGHDTVSWYQQALGQGPQFIFQYYEEEERQRGNFPDRFSGHQFPNYSSELNVNALLLGDSALYLCASSLMSGGNLGELFFGEGSRLTVL.